The clone carrying this T cell receptor beta chain occurred once. Its antigen is not known. This sequence may be a read error, since a much larger clone differs from it by one base. CDR3 length: 16 amino acids. Germline CDR1 and CDR2: DFQATT and SNEGSKA (reference sequence). Between the trimmed V and J ends, which lost 1 base and 4 bases, there was a span of 19 bases. This sample was taken from a study of post-analysis software for immune sequencing data. Included in the TCR beta cDNA libraries were unique molecular identifiers. Via MiXCR, TCRdb re-called the PCR reads, giving one row per CDR3 protein. The sample includes about 540,000 distinct CDR3 sequences, 30% to 40% of them seen just once. Study-wide results and limits: Four or five TRBV segments, including TRBV5-6, TRBV5-1 and TRBV20-1, were more frequent in patients than controls.

The sequenced material came from blood. This clonotype was obtained from a girl aged 2-17 years with multiple sclerosis. This chain uses TRBV20-1 with TRBJ1-2, with a weak D call TRBD1 (5 bases). CDR3 sequence: CSARAPRGLGGYGYTF. CDR3 sequence (DNA): TGCAGTGCTAGAGCGCCCCGAGGGTTGGGGGGCTATGGCTACACCTTC.